This T cell receptor (beta chain) was observed in a study of blood T cell repertoires in COVID-19. The CDR3 sequence is 14 residues long. The V gene end was trimmed by 4 bases and the J gene end by 4 bases; junction bases not matched to a gene: 3. Germline CDR1 and CDR2: PRHDT and FYEKMQ (reference sequence). Method: immunoSEQ multiplex PCR; TCRdb's copy keeps in-frame clones and lacks some. The data contain approximately 170,000 clones, 65% to 90% of them singletons. The sequenced sample consisted of peripheral blood. This clonotype was obtained from a man over 45 with active or convalescent COVID-19. J is TRBJ2-5 and V is TRBV13; TRBD1 aligns across 10 bases. The CDR3 sequence: CASSSRTGGETQYF. CDR3 bases: TGTGCCAGCAGCTCAAGGACAGGGGGAGAGACCCAGTACTTC.